This TCR delta chain was identified in a study of γδ T cells in repeated Plasmodium falciparum infection. Germline V CDR1 and CDR2: TSWWSYY, QGS. The ends lost 8 bases at V and 4 bases at J; junction bases unmatched: 14. The CDR3 is made up of 17 amino acids. TCRdb reanalysed the multiplex PCR reads with CATT. The sample has 45,000 to 60,000 delta-chain clones; about 2% are singletons. This clone was picked up many times. Gammadelta T cells were flow-sorted from PBMC into Vgamma9/Vdelta2+ and Vdelta2-negative populations for bulk analysis. The V and J genes are TRDV1 and TRDJ1; 12 bases agree with TRDD3. The J gene was not available in TCRdb and was assigned here by matching the DNA to germline segments. Specimen: gamma-delta T cells from blood. This TCR derives from a pool of human donors (malaria-infected and uninfected, not separated). The CDR3 loop reads CALSFGWGIRPYDKLIF. The CDR3 coding sequence is TGTGCTCTTTCCTTCGGCTGGGGGATACGCCCGTACGATAAACTCATCTTT.